This TCR beta chain was found in a study of T cells after yellow fever vaccination. Germline CDR1 SEHNR, CDR2 FQNEAQ (reference sequence). Trimming pared 4 bases from V and 8 bases from J, leaving 18 bases between. This CDR3 region has 15 residues. TCRdb ran MiXCR on the 5' RACE reads and lists one entry per CDR3 protein. Altogether hundreds of thousands of distinct CDR3 sequences are present, about 12% being singletons, with the ten largest covering about 15%. This chain links TRBV7-9 with TRBJ1-5, with D perhaps TRBD1 (6 bases). The sequence derives from a young man who received the YFV17D yellow fever vaccine. The material was PBMCs, obtained on the day of the yellow fever booster vaccination. CDR3 in amino acids: CASSSGDLGWEPQHF. For the CDR3, the DNA is TGTGCCAGCAGCTCAGGGGACTTGGGGTGGGAGCCCCAGCATTTT.